This T cell receptor (beta chain) was documented in a study of technical replicates of blood from a few donors. The CDR3 spans 16 residues. The V and J ends lost 0 bases and 6 bases respectively, with 15 bases between them. In germline, CDR1 is SGHRS, CDR2 YFSETQ. In this sample, this clone turned up once. The table came from immunoSEQ multiplex PCR; TCRdb's copy has only in-frame clones and leaves some out. The table includes just under 45,000 clones, around 96% detected once. Input material: T cells isolated from PBMCs. The J gene is TRBJ1-4, the V gene TRBV5-1, with D possibly matching TRBD1 (6 bases). This clonotype was sampled from a human donor in good health. CDR3 sequence reads: CASSLGRTALDEKLFF. In nucleotides, the CDR3 is TGCGCCAGCAGCTTGGGGCGGACAGCCCTCGATGAAAAACTGTTTTTT.